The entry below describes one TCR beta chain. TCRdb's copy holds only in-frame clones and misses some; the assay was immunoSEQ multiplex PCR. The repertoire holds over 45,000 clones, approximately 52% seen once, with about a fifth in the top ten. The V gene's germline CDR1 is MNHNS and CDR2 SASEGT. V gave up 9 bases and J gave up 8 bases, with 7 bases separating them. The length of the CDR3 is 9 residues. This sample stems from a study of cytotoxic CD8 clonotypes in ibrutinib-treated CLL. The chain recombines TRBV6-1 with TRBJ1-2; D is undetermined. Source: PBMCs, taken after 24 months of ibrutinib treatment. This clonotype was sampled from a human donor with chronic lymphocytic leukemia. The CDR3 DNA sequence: TGTGCCAGTTCAAAAGGCTACACCTTC. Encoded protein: CASSKGYTF.